Below, 21 T cell receptor beta chains from the same sample are listed, as sequenced in a study of cytomegalovirus exposure and HLA in healthy donors. PCR involved 60 Vbeta and 13 Jbeta primers. The protocol was immunoSEQ multiplex PCR, while the TCRdb copy is restricted to in-frame clones and leaves out a portion. The sample records about 180,000 clones, about three quarters being singletons. The sample comprised PBMCs. The source is a man in his forties in good health and CMV-seronegative.

This clone was observed a single time. The rearrangement links TRBV7-9 to TRBJ2-3; tentatively, D is TRBD2 (7 bases). The CDR3 is made up of 15 amino acids. Germline lookup yields CDR1 SEHNR and CDR2 FQNEAQ (reference sequence). Between the trimmed V and J ends, which lost 6 bases and 4 bases, there was a span of 17 bases. The CDR3 nucleotides are TGTGCCAGCAGATACTGGGGGGGCAAGGCAGATACGCAGTATTTT. Translated: CASRYWGGKADTQYF. The entire variable domain, with the rest obtained from reference TRBV7-9 and TRBJ2-3, is as follows: DTGVSQNPRHKITKRGQNVTFRCDPISEHNRLYWYRQTLGQGPEFLTYFQNEAQLEKSRLLSDRFSAERPKGSFSTLEIQRTEQGDSAMYLCASRYWGGKADTQYFGPGTRLTVL.

On this clone: Additional DNA sequences in this sample encode the identical CDR3. This chain uses TRBV4-3 with TRBJ1-1; possibly TRBD1 for D (6 bases). V was shortened by 0 bases and J by 5 bases, with 13 bases between the two germline ends. Germline V lookup: CDR1 LGHNA, CDR2 YSLEER. The CDR3 extends over 15 amino acids. CDR3 DNA sequence: TGCGCCAGCAGCCAAGATAGGGGGGGCCGGACTGAAGCTTTCTTT. It yields the protein CASSQDRGGRTEAFF.

V gene TRBV28 combines with J gene TRBJ1-1, with TRBD1 matching 9 bases. The V segment lost 4 bases and the J segment 6 bases; nucleotides outside the gene matches: 9. Per germline, CDR1 MDHEN and CDR2 SYDVKM. The CDR3 runs to 15 residues. In nucleotides, the CDR3 is TGTGCCAGCAGTTCCTGGGGACAGGGAAGGGCTGAAGCTTTCTTT. It codes for CASSSWGQGRAEAFF.

The CDR3 loop reads CASSQEGVQGSKNTEAFF. The CDR3 nucleotides are TGCGCCAGCAGCCAAGAAGGGGTTCAGGGATCTAAGAACACTGAAGCTTTCTTT. V is TRBV4-1 and J is TRBJ1-1; perhaps TRBD1 as D (5 bases). Germline CDR1 MGHRA, CDR2 YSYEKL. V dropped 0 bases and J dropped 1 base, with 18 bases sitting between them. The CDR3 has 18 residues.

This chain links TRBV20-1 with TRBJ2-1, with D unclear. Trimming cost V 4 bases and J 8 bases, with 9 bases left between them. CDR1 and CDR2 from the germline V gene are DFQATT and SNEGSKA (reference sequence). The CDR3 has 11 residues. This CDR3 is CSATDNYEQFF. The CDR3 bases are TGCAGTGCTACCGACAACTATGAGCAGTTCTTC.

The table lists this clone with a few counts. The chain carries TRBV4-3 and TRBJ2-7, with a possible D match to TRBD1 (6 bases). The V end lost 2 bases, the J end lost 0 bases, and 11 bases lay between the germline ends. CDR1 and CDR2 from the germline V gene are LGHNA and YSLEER. The CDR3 runs to 15 residues. CDR3 protein: CASSQNLDSSYEQYF. The CDR3, as DNA: TGCGCCAGCAGCCAAAACTTGGACAGCTCCTACGAGCAGTACTTC.

V usage is TRBV15 and J usage is TRBJ2-7; D is ambiguous. Germline CDR1 reads LNHNV; CDR2 reads YYDKDF (reference sequence). The V and J ends lost 3 bases and 2 bases respectively, with 14 bases between them. This CDR3 spans 15 amino acids. The CDR3 DNA follows: TGTGCCACCAGCAGCCGTCCAGCGCCAACCTACGAGCAGTACTTC. As protein: CATSSRPAPTYEQYF.

On this clone itself: The sample carries other DNA sequences with the same CDR3. The chain employs TRBV6-5 and TRBJ1-1; 8 positions match TRBD1. The CDR3 is 14 amino acids. Looked up from germline, CDR1 is MNHEY and CDR2 is SVGAGI. V was pared by 6 bases and J by 2 bases, with 5 bases of the junction left unmatched. The chain's CDR3 is CASSRQGTNTEAFF. CDR3 in DNA: TGTGCCAGCAGCAGACAGGGGACTAACACTGAAGCTTTCTTT.

This chain uses TRBV6-5 with TRBJ2-7; weak D call: TRBD1 (5 bases). Germline CDR1 MNHEY, CDR2 SVGAGI. Trimming took off 2 bases at V and 5 bases at J, with 13 bases between the two ends. CDR3 length equals 14 residues. CDR3 sequence: CASSYQGFGDEQYF. DNA of the CDR3: TGTGCCAGCAGTTACCAGGGTTTCGGCGACGAGCAGTACTTC.

The chain couples TRBV7-3 to TRBJ2-5, with 9 bases aligning to TRBD2. CDR1 and CDR2 (germline): SGHTA, FQGTGA. V dropped 5 bases and J dropped 5; count of bases not matched to a gene: 12. The CDR3 length is 16 residues. This CDR3 reads CASSLRGLAGLETQYF. Here the CDR3 DNA reads TGTGCCAGCAGCCTCCGAGGGCTAGCGGGACTGGAGACCCAGTACTTC.

Points on this clone: Additional DNA sequences in this sample encode the identical CDR3. V gene TRBV19 combines with J gene TRBJ1-5; no firm D call. This CDR3 contains 14 residues. The germline V and J ends were trimmed by 3 bases and 2 bases, with 8 bases remaining between them. Germline V lookup: CDR1 LNHDA, CDR2 SQIVND (reference sequence). This chain's CDR3 is CASSIRGGNQPQHF. The CDR3 coding sequence is TGTGCCAGTAGTATCCGGGGTGGCAATCAGCCCCAGCATTTT.

The V call is TRBV7-2, the J call TRBJ2-5; 9 bases line up with TRBD2. The junction had 5 bases not matched to a gene; V was cut back by 5 bases and J by 1 base. The CDR3 covers 15 residues. CDR1 and CDR2 from the germline V gene are SGHTA and FQGNSA. The CDR3 DNA reads as TGTGCCAGCAGCATACAGCGGGGGGCCCAAGAGACCCAGTACTTC. It is translated as CASSIQRGAQETQYF. The full variable domain, completed using reference TRBV7-2 and TRBJ2-5, is GAGVSQSPSNKVTEKGKDVELRCDPISGHTALYWYRQSLGQGLEFLIYFQGNSAPDKSGLPSDRFSAERTGGSVSTLTIQRTQQEDSAVYLCASSIQRGAQETQYFGPGTRLLVL.

This chain links TRBV5-1 with TRBJ2-1; D not certain. Germline V gene lookup returns CDR1 SGHRS and CDR2 YFSETQ. V was pared by 0 bases and J by 9 bases, with 13 bases between. There are 14 residues in the CDR3. CDR3 amino acids: CASSLGGPNSEQFF. Here the CDR3 DNA reads TGCGCCAGCAGCTTGGGTGGGCCAAACAGTGAGCAGTTCTTC.

The chain links TRBV4-3 to TRBJ2-1; 11 nucleotides line up with TRBD2. Trimming at V came to 0 bases and at J to 10 bases, leaving 8 bases not matched to a gene. The CDR3 runs to 16 residues. Germline assignment: CDR1 LGHNA and CDR2 YSLEER. CDR3 DNA: TGCGCCAGCAGCCAAGATCTGACTAGCGGGACTCGGGAGCAGTTCTTC. It encodes CASSQDLTSGTREQFF.

The chain combines TRBV19 with TRBJ2-2; perhaps TRBD2 as D (6 bases). V was shortened by 8 bases and J by 2 bases, with 15 bases between the two germline ends. Germline values: CDR1 LNHDA, CDR2 SQIVND (reference sequence). The CDR3 covers 15 residues. DNA for the CDR3: TGTGCCAGTGCCCGGGCTAGCGATAACACCGGGGAGCTGTTTTTT. It codes for CASARASDNTGELFF.

CDR3 amino acids: CASSPGLAGGETQYF. CDR3 sequence (DNA): TGCGCCAGCAGCCCGGGACTAGCGGGAGGGGAGACCCAGTACTTC. The rearrangement uses TRBV5-1 and TRBJ2-5; 16 bases line up with TRBD2. With 4 bases clipped from V and 5 bases from J, the junction kept 2 bases outside the gene matches. The CDR3 is 15 amino acids. Germline loops: CDR1 SGHRS, CDR2 YFSETQ. Looking up the rest from reference TRBV5-1 and TRBJ2-5 gives the full variable domain: KAGVTQTPRYLIKTRGQQVTLSCSPISGHRSVSWYQQTPGQGLQFLFEYFSETQRNKGNFPGRFSGRQFSNSRSEMNVSTLELGDSALYLCASSPGLAGGETQYFGPGTRLLVL.

The chain combines TRBV5-5 with TRBJ1-1, with D unresolved. The germline V and J ends were trimmed by 0 bases and 0 bases, with 9 bases remaining between them. Germline lookup yields CDR1 SGHKS and CDR2 YYEKEE (reference sequence). CDR3 size: 15 residues. CDR3 in amino acids: CASSLDALMNTEAFF. CDR3 DNA: TGTGCCAGCAGCTTGGATGCACTCATGAACACTGAAGCTTTCTTT.

The CDR3 DNA sequence: TGTGCCAGCAGCTGGACTAGCGGGGACACCGGGGAGCTGTTTTTT. The encoded protein is CASSWTSGDTGELFF. The rearrangement links TRBV7-2 to TRBJ2-2, with 12 nucleotides matching TRBD2. Germline CDR1 reads SGHTA; CDR2 reads FQGNSA. V shed 4 bases, J shed 3 bases, and the junction held 0 bases outside the gene matches. The CDR3 extends over 15 amino acids.

V usage is TRBV7-9 and J usage is TRBJ2-5; tentatively, D is TRBD2 (5 bases). The V gene lost 3 bases and the J gene lost 5 bases, with 13 bases spanning the gap. Germline CDR1 is SEHNR and CDR2 is FQNEAQ (reference sequence). CDR3 length: 14 amino acids. The chain's CDR3 is CASSLASSWETQYF. CDR3 nucleotide sequence: TGTGCCAGCAGCTTGGCTAGCAGTTGGGAGACCCAGTACTTC.

This sequence joins TRBV9 and TRBJ2-3; 7 nucleotides align to TRBD1. The CDR3 runs to 16 residues. Germline lookup yields CDR1 SGDLS and CDR2 YYNGEE. With 2 bases clipped from V and 1 base from J, the junction kept 7 bases outside the gene matches. The CDR3 nucleotides read TGTGCCAGCAGCGTTCGGTCAGGGGGACGCACAGATACGCAGTATTTT. Its protein product is CASSVRSGGRTDTQYF.

The chain has TRBV2 and TRBJ1-1; TRBD1 matches at 12 bases. The trim removed 3 bases at V and 1 base at J, leaving 0 bases unmatched. CDR3 length: 15 residues. CDR1 and CDR2 (germline): SNHLY, FYNNEI. The CDR3 DNA reads as TGTGCCAGCAGTGAGGGACAGGGGGCGAACACTGAAGCTTTCTTT. Translating gives CASSEGQGANTEAFF.